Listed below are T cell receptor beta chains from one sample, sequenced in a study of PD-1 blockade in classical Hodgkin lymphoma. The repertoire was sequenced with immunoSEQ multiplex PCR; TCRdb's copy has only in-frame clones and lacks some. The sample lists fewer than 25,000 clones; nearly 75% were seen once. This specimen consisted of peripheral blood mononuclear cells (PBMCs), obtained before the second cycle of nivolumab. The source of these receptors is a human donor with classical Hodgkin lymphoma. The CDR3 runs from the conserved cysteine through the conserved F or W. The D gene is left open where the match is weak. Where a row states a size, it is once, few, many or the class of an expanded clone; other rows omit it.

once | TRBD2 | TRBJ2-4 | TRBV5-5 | CASSGPSGSGKNIQYF | TGTGCCAGCAGCGGGCCTAGCGGGAGTGGCAAAAACATTCAGTACTTC
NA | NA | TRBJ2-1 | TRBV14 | CASSEVGGRPGEQFF | TGTGCCAGCAGCGAAGTGGGGGGCCGCCCGGGGGAGCAGTTCTTC
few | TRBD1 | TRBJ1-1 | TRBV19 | CASPKPGQGVLNEAFF | TGTGCCAGTCCAAAACCGGGACAGGGGGTCCTAAATGAAGCTTTCTTT
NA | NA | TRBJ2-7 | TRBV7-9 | CASSFVSSYEQYF | TGTGCCAGCAGCTTCGTATCATCCTACGAGCAGTACTTC
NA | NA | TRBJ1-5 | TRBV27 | CASSLSPLGNQPQHF | TGTGCCAGCAGTTTGTCCCCTCTTGGCAATCAGCCCCAGCATTTT
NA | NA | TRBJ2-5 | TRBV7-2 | CASSQHGPGPEYF | TGTGCCAGCAGCCAACACGGACCGGGACCCGAGTACTTC
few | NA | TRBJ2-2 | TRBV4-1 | CASSQDIWAGELFF | TGCGCCAGCAGCCAAGACATATGGGCCGGGGAGCTGTTTTTT
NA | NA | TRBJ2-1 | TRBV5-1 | CARRSGPSGYNEQFF | TGCGCCAGAAGGAGCGGACCAAGCGGGTACAATGAGCAGTTCTTC
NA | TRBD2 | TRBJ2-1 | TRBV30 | CAWSLLAGGRNEQFF | TGTGCCTGGAGTCTACTAGCGGGAGGTAGAAATGAGCAGTTCTTC
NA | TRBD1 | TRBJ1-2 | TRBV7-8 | CASSTMDRVYGYTF | TGTGCCAGCAGCACAATGGACAGGGTCTATGGCTACACCTTC
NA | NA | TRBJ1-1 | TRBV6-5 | CASSYVWERVNTEAFF | TGTGCCAGCAGTTACGTGTGGGAAAGGGTGAACACTGAAGCTTTCTTT
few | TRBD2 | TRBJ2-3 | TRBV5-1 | CASSPGTSLLVDTQYF | TGCGCCAGCAGCCCCGGGACTAGCCTATTGGTGGATACGCAGTATTTT
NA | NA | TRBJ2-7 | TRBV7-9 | CASSLGGADDEQYF | TGTGCCAGCAGCTTAGGAGGAGCGGACGACGAGCAGTACTTC
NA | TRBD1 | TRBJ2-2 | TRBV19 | CASNTGQGASGTGELFF | TGTGCCAGTAACACCGGACAGGGGGCTAGCGGCACCGGGGAGCTGTTTTTT
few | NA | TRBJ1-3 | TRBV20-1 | CSASGDTIYF | TGCAGTGCTAGTGGGGACACCATATATTTT
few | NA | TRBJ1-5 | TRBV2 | CASTAGQYSNQPQHF | TGTGCCAGCACAGCAGGGCAGTATAGCAATCAGCCCCAGCATTTT
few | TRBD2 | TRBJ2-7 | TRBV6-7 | CASSPYGLAGGEQYF | TGTGCCAGCAGTCCCTACGGACTAGCGGGGGGCGAGCAGTACTTC